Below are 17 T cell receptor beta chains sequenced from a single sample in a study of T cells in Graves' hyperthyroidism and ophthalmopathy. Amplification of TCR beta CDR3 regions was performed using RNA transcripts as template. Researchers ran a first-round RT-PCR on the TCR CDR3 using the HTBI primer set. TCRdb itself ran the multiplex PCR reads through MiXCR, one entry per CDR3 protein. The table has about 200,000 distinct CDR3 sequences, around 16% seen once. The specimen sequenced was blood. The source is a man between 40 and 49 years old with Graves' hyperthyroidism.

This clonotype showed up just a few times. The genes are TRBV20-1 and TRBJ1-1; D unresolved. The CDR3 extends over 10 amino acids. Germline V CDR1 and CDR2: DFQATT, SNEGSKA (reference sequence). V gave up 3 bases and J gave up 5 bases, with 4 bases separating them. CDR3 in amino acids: CSASGTEAFF. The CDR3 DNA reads TGCAGTGCTAGCGGGACTGAAGCTTTCTTT.

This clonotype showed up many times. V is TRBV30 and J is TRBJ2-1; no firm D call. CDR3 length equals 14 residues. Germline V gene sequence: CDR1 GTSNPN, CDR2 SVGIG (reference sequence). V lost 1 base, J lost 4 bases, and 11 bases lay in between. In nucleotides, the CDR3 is TGTGCCTGGAGTGGGGCAGGTACTTACAATGAGCAGTTCTTC. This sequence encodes CAWSGAGTYNEQFF. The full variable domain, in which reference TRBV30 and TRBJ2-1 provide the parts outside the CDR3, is SQTIHQWPATLVQPVGSPLSLECTVEGTSNPNLYWYRQAAGRGLQLLFYSVGIGQISSEVPQNLSASRPQDRQFILSSKKLLLSDSGFYLCAWSGAGTYNEQFFGPGTRLTVL.

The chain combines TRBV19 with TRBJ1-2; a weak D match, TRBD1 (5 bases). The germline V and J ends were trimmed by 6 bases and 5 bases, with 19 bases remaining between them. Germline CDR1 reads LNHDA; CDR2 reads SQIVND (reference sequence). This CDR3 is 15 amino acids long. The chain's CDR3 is CASRNQGVPSYGYTF. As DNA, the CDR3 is TGTGCCAGTAGGAATCAAGGGGTCCCCTCTTATGGCTACACCTTC.

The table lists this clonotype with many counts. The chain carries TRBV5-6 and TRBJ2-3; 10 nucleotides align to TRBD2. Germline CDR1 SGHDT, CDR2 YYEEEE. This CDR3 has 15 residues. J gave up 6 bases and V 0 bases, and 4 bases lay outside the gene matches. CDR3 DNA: TGTGCCAGCAGCTTGGTCAGCGGGGGGGTGGATACGCAGTATTTT. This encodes CASSLVSGGVDTQYF.

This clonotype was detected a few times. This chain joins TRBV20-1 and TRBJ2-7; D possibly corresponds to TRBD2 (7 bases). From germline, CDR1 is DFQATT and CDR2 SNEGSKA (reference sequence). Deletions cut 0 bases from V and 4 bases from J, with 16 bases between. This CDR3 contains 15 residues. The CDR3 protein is CSARDRGGGVYEQYF. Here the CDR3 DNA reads TGCAGTGCTAGAGATAGGGGGGGGGGGGTTTACGAGCAGTACTTC.

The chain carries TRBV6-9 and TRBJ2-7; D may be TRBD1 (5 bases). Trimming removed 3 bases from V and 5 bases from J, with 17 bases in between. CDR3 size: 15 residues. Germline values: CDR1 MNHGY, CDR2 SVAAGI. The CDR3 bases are TGTGCCAGCAGTTACGAAACGGGTAGGGGCCACGAGCAGTACTTC. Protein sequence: CASSYETGRGHEQYF.

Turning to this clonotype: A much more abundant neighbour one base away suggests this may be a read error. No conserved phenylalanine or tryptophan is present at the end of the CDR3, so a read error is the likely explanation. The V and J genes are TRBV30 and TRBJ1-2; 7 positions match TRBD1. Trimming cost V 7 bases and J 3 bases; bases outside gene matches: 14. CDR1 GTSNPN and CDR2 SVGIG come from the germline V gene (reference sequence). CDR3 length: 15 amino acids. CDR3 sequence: CASSTGTAKDYGYTS. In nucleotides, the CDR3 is TGTGCCTCCTCAACCGGGACAGCGAAAGACTATGGCTACACCTCC.

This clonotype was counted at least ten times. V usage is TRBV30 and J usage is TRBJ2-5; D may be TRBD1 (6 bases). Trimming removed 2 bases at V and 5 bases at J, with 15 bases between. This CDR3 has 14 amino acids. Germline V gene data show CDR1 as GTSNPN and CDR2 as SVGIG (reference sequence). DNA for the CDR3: TGTGCCTGGAGTCCTGGGGGCGCTCGGGAGACCCAGTACTTC. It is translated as CAWSPGGARETQYF.

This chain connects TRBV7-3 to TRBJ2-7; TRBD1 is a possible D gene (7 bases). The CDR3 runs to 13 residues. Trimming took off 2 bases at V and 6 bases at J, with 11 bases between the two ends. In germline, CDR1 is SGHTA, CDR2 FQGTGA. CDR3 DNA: TGTGCCAGCAGCTTAGACAGGGACTCCGAGCAGTACTTC. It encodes CASSLDRDSEQYF.

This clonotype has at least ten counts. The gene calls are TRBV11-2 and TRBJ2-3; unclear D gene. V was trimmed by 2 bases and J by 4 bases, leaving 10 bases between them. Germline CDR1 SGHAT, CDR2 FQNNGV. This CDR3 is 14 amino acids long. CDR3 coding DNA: TGTGCCAGCAGCTTAAACGGCTGGTCAGATACGCAGTATTTT. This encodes CASSLNGWSDTQYF.

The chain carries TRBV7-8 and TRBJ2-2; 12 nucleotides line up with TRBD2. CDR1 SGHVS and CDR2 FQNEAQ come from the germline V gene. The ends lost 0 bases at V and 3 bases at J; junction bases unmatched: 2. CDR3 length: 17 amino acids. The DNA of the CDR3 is TGTGCCAGCAGCTTAGCCCGACTAGCGGGGGACACCGGGGAGCTGTTTTTT. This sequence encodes CASSLARLAGDTGELFF.

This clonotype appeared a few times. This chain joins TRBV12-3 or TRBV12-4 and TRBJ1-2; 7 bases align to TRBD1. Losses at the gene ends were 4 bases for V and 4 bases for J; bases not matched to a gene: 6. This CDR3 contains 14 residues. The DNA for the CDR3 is TGTGCCAGCAGTTCTCTGACAGGGATCTATGGCTACACCTTC. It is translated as CASSSLTGIYGYTF.

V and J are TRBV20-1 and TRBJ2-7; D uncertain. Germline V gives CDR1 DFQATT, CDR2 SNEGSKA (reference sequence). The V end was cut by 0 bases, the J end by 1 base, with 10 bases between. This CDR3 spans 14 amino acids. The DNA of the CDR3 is TGCAGTGCTAGAGATAGTCAAACTTCCTACGAGCAGTACTTC. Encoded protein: CSARDSQTSYEQYF.

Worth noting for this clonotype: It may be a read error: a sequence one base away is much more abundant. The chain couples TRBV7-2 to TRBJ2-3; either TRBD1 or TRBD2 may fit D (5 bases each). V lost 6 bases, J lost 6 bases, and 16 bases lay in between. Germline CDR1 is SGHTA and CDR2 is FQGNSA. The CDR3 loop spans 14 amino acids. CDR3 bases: TGTGCCAGCAGGGTCCCGGGACCACTGGATACGCAGTATTTT. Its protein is CASRVPGPLDTQYF.

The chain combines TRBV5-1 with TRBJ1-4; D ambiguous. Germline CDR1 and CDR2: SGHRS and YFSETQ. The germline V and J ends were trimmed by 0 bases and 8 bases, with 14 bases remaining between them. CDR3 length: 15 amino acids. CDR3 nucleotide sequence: TGCGCCAGCAGCTTGGCGTCAGCCGGGATGGAAAAACTGTTTTTT. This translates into CASSLASAGMEKLFF.

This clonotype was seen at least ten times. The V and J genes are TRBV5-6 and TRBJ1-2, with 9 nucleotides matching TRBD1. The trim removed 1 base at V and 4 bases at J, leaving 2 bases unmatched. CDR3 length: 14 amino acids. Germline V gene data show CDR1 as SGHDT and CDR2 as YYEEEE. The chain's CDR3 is CASSLTGGAYGYTF. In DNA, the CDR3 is TGTGCCAGCAGCTTGACAGGGGGCGCCTATGGCTACACCTTC.

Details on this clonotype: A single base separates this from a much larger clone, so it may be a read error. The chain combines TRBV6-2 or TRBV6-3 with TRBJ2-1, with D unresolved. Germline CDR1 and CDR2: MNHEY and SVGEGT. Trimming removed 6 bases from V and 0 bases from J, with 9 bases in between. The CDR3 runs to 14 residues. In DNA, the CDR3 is TGTGCCAGCAGGAGACCGATCTCCTACAATGAGCAGTTCTTC. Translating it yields CASRRPISYNEQFF.